Below, 18 T cell receptor beta chains from the same sample are listed, as sequenced in a study of control samples from healthy donors and cancer patients. Profiled with immunoSEQ multiplex PCR; TCRdb holds only in-frame clones, not every one. The sample records roughly 100,000 clones, 85% to 90% being singletons. Sequenced: blood. These receptors originate from a man younger than 40 in good health.

The CDR3 DNA follows: TGTGCCAGCATCAAGGGGCGTGGGACTGAAGCTTTCTTT. This gives the protein CASIKGRGTEAFF. This sequence joins TRBV27 and TRBJ1-1, with a tentative D call TRBD1 (5 bases). The V end was cut by 7 bases, the J end by 5 bases, with 14 bases between. The CDR3 length is 13 residues. From germline, CDR1 is MNHEY and CDR2 SMNVEV (reference sequence).

The chain carries TRBV4-1 and TRBJ2-1; 7 nucleotides match TRBD2. Trimming at V came to 6 bases and at J to 5 bases, leaving 7 bases not matched to a gene. The CDR3 covers 14 residues. Germline loops: CDR1 MGHRA, CDR2 YSYEKL. CDR3 DNA: TGCGCCAGCAGATACGGGACTACAAACAATGAGCAGTTCTTC. Protein sequence: CASRYGTTNNEQFF.

The J gene is TRBJ2-1, the V gene TRBV18; D remains unclear. Germline CDR1 is KGHSH and CDR2 is LQKENI. CDR3 size: 15 residues. V dropped 3 bases and J dropped 6 bases, with 15 bases sitting between them. CDR3 nucleotides: TGTGCCAGCTCACCTGGCTATGAACCCTCCAATGAGCAGTTCTTC. Its protein is CASSPGYEPSNEQFF.

This chain connects TRBV2 to TRBJ1-2; D perhaps matches TRBD1 (5 bases). CDR3 length equals 12 residues. Trimming left V 7 bases short and J 4 bases short, with 10 bases between. Germline values: CDR1 SNHLY, CDR2 FYNNEI. CDR3 DNA sequence: TGTGCCAGCAAAAGGGGCTTCTATGGCTACACCTTC. Translating it yields CASKRGFYGYTF.

V and J are TRBV4-3 and TRBJ1-3; a possible D gene is TRBD1 (5 bases). Trimming left V 0 bases short and J 1 base short, with 13 bases between. CDR1 and CDR2 from the germline V gene are LGHNA and YSLEER. The length of the CDR3 is 17 residues. For the CDR3, the DNA is TGCGCCAGCAGCCAAGATTGGTCCGGGGGTTCTGGAAACACCATATATTTT. This translates into CASSQDWSGGSGNTIYF.

Comments on this clone: This CDR3 is also generated by other DNA sequences in the sample. The CDR3 loop reads CATSSSLGQGGNTGELFF. CDR3 DNA: TGTGCCACCAGTTCCTCCCTGGGACAGGGAGGGAACACCGGGGAGCTGTTTTTT. The V call is TRBV24-1, the J call TRBJ2-2; 9 bases are shared with TRBD1. Trimming took 6 bases from V and 1 from J; bases not matched to a gene: 11. Germline assignment: CDR1 KGHDR and CDR2 SFDVKD. This CDR3 is 18 amino acids long.

The chain has TRBV11-3 and TRBJ1-4; possible D gene TRBD1, 6 bases. The CDR3 runs 15 residues. V lost 2 bases to trimming and J lost 4 bases, with 11 bases between them. Germline V CDR1 and CDR2: SGHNT, YENEEA. The CDR3 DNA reads TGTGCCAGCAGCTTACGGGGGGCCCGTAATGAAAAACTGTTTTTT. It encodes CASSLRGARNEKLFF.

The chain has TRBV10-2 and TRBJ2-3; D not certain. V lost 6 bases and J lost 4, with 17 bases in between. Per the germline V gene, CDR1 is WSHSY and CDR2 is SAAADI. This CDR3 is built from 15 residues. CDR3 bases: TGCGCCAGCAGGGCTGAACGGTTGCCCTCAGATACGCAGTATTTT. This codes for CASRAERLPSDTQYF.

This clone was detected only once. The chain carries TRBV30 and TRBJ2-7; 7 positions agree with TRBD1. CDR3 length: 15 residues. The germline CDR1 and CDR2 sequences are GTSNPN and SVGIG (reference sequence). The ends lost 1 base at V and 1 base at J; junction bases unmatched: 7. The CDR3 region has the DNA TGTGCCTGGAGTGGACCTCCAGGGGGTTCCTACGAGCAGTACTTC. Encoded protein: CAWSGPPGGSYEQYF. Using reference TRBV30 and TRBJ2-7 for the parts outside the CDR3, the full variable domain is SQTIHQWPATLVQPVGSPLSLECTVEGTSNPNLYWYRQAAGRGLQLLFYSVGIGQISSEVPQNLSASRPQDRQFILSSKKLLLSDSGFYLCAWSGPPGGSYEQYFGPGTRLTVT.

This clone was detected once. The CDR3 sequence: CASSPGIANYGYTF. The CDR3 region has the DNA TGCGCCAGCAGCCCTGGGATAGCTAACTATGGCTACACCTTC. V usage is TRBV4-3 and J usage is TRBJ1-2; D unresolved. The germline V gene encodes CDR1 LGHNA and CDR2 YSLEER. The CDR3 extends over 14 amino acids. V was clipped by 4 bases and J by 0 bases, with 9 bases between them.

The rearrangement uses TRBV11-3 and TRBJ2-7, with D maybe TRBD2 (6 bases). Germline V gene sequence: CDR1 SGHNT, CDR2 YENEEA. This CDR3 is 14 amino acids long. V dropped 6 bases and J dropped 6 bases, with 18 bases sitting between them. The CDR3 reads CASRPGGTDGEQYF. CDR3 coding DNA: TGTGCCAGCAGACCCGGCGGGACCGACGGCGAGCAGTACTTC.

In this sample, this clone turned up a few times. CDR3 amino acids: CASSREGQGRREQFF. CDR3 coding DNA: TGCGCCAGCAGCCGAGAGGGACAGGGTCGGCGTGAGCAGTTCTTC. The chain uses TRBV4-3 and TRBJ2-1; TRBD1 matches 9 bases. The V and J ends lost 4 bases and 9 bases, in that order; junction bases with no gene match: 10. The germline V gene encodes CDR1 LGHNA and CDR2 YSLEER. This CDR3 has 15 residues.

The rearrangement joins TRBV28 to TRBJ2-7; D possibly matches TRBD1 or TRBD2 (5 bases each). The CDR3 contains 14 residues. Germline CDR1 and CDR2: MDHEN and SYDVKM. Trimming shortened V by 6 bases and J by 4 bases, and 16 bases separated the two germline ends. DNA for the CDR3: TGTGCCAGCAGCCCTGGGACGGAAGATTACGAGCAGTACTTC. Translated: CASSPGTEDYEQYF.

The gene calls are TRBV10-3 and TRBJ2-7, with TRBD2 matching 7 bases. CDR1 ENHRY and CDR2 SYGVKD come from the germline V gene. This CDR3 is 14 amino acids long. J gave up 0 bases and V 8 bases, and 7 bases lay outside the gene matches. The CDR3 is CAIGLQRDSYEQYF. The CDR3 DNA reads TGTGCCATCGGGCTTCAGCGGGACTCCTACGAGCAGTACTTC.

The genes are TRBV7-9 and TRBJ2-1; 8 bases align to TRBD1. From germline, CDR1 is SEHNR and CDR2 FQNEAQ (reference sequence). This CDR3 is built from 15 residues. V was pared by 4 bases and J by 2 bases, with 4 bases of the junction left unmatched. CDR3 in amino acids: CASSYETGAYNEQFF. CDR3 bases: TGTGCCAGCAGCTACGAGACAGGGGCCTACAATGAGCAGTTCTTC.

The CDR3 DNA follows: TGTGCCAGCAGCCGCGACAGAACGAACACCGGGGAGCTGTTTTTT. Translated: CASSRDRTNTGELFF. The chain links TRBV11-3 to TRBJ2-2; a weak D match, TRBD1 (5 bases). The CDR3 sequence is 15 residues long. Deletions cut 5 bases from V and 0 bases from J, with 10 bases between. Germline CDR1 and CDR2: SGHNT and YENEEA.

The CDR3 DNA follows: TGTGCCAGCAGCTCTGGACGGACGAACACCGGGGAGCTGTTTTTT. Translation gives CASSSGRTNTGELFF. V gene TRBV7-8 combines with J gene TRBJ2-2; the D is unclear. Germline loops: CDR1 SGHVS, CDR2 FQNEAQ. V shed 4 bases and J shed 0 bases, with 9 bases lying between them. CDR3 length: 15 residues.

J is TRBJ1-2 and V is TRBV6-5; D may be TRBD1 (6 bases). The CDR3 has 13 amino acids. Germline lookup yields CDR1 MNHEY and CDR2 SVGAGI. The V and J ends lost 6 bases and 8 bases respectively, with 16 bases between them. The CDR3 sequence is CASRTDRSRGYTF. In DNA, the CDR3 is TGTGCCAGCAGGACCGACAGGTCTCGCGGCTACACCTTC.